This TCR beta chain appears in the sequencing data of a study of blood T cell repertoires in COVID-19. Turning to the study itself: COVID-19 samples, acute and convalescent, were from the United States, Italy and Spain. PBMCs, B-cell-depleted T cells, or T cells provided the cDNA or gDNA that made up the material.

As handled by the study authors: Amplification with reference gene primers provided the estimates of nucleated cell counts. Method: immunoSEQ multiplex PCR; TCRdb's copy keeps in-frame clones and lacks some. Clone size and the V and J calls come from that table; the DNA yielded D and trimming. The repertoire holds more than 25,000 clones, with roughly 90% as singletons. Germline-derived CDR1 and CDR2 are MNHEY and SVGEGT. The V end lost 0 bases, the J end lost 2 bases, and 14 bases lay between the germline ends. This CDR3 comprises 18 residues. The sequenced sample was peripheral blood. The gene calls are TRBV6-2 or TRBV6-3 and TRBJ2-6, with a tentative D call TRBD2 (6 bases). The sequence came from a woman aged 40 to 50 with active or convalescent COVID-19. The CDR3 protein is CASSYSNPREAGANVLTF. Written as DNA, the CDR3 is TGTGCCAGCAGTTACTCGAACCCCAGGGAGGCTGGGGCCAACGTCCTGACTTTC.